This T cell receptor beta chain was sequenced during a study of cytomegalovirus exposure and HLA in healthy donors. The CDR3 is 14 amino acids. V dropped 5 bases and J dropped 7; count of bases not matched to a gene: 9. The V gene's germline CDR1 is SGHAT and CDR2 FQNNGV. PCR was performed using 60 Vbeta and 13 Jbeta primers. Repertoires were generated with immunoSEQ multiplex PCR, while TCRdb's copy carries only in-frame clones and drops some. The table includes under 200,000 clones, roughly 80% detected once. Overall study findings and caveats: HLA restriction was apparent for most CMV-associated TCR beta chains in a later analysis. Highly shared sequence variants in one cluster were likely a sequencing artifact. Researchers had no immune exposure information except CMV serostatus available. The authors later found TCR association rates varying by HLA locus, with DRB1 most and HLA-C fewest.

In regard to this clone: Its antigen is not identified.

The chain combines TRBV11-2 with TRBJ1-2; 8 nucleotides line up with TRBD1. The source is a male donor in good health and CMV-seronegative. The source material was PBMCs. The CDR3 loop reads CASSLQGAEGGYTF. CDR3 coding DNA: TGTGCCAGCAGCCTCCAGGGGGCTGAGGGTGGCTACACCTTC.